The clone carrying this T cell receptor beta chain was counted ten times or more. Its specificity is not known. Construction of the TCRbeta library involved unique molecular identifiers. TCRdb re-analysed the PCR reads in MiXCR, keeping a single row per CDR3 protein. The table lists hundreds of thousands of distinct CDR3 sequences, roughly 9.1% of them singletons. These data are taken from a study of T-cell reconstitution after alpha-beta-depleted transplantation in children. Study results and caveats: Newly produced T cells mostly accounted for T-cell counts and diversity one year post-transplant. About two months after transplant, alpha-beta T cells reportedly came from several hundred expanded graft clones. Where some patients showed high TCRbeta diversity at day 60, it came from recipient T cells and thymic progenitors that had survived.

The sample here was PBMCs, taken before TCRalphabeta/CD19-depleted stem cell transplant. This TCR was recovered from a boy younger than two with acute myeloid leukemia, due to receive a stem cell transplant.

This CDR3 reads CASSYGHWNTGELFF. In DNA, the CDR3 is TGTGCCAGCAGTTATGGGCACTGGAACACCGGGGAGCTGTTTTTT. The rearrangement uses TRBV6-5 and TRBJ2-2; D ambiguous. V lost 3 bases, J lost 1 base, and 9 bases lay in between. This CDR3 is 15 amino acids long. Germline CDR1 and CDR2: MNHEY and SVGAGI.